The 24 T cell receptor beta chains reported below all come from one sample, sequenced in a study of blood T cell repertoires in COVID-19. Sequenced by immunoSEQ multiplex PCR; TCRdb stores in-frame clones only, minus some. Here the sample spans 150,000 to 200,000 clones, around nine tenths being singletons. The sample consisted of peripheral blood. The receptors stem from a man between 65 and 85 years old with acute or convalescent COVID-19.

The chain employs TRBV28 and TRBJ1-5; D unclear. CDR1 MDHEN and CDR2 SYDVKM come from the germline V gene. The germline V and J ends were trimmed by 6 bases and 3 bases, with 12 bases remaining between them. This CDR3 is 14 amino acids long. The CDR3 nucleotides are TGTGCCAGCAGCGATATGGGCAACAATCAGCCCCAGCATTTT. It specifies CASSDMGNNQPQHF. Full variable domain (rest looked up from reference TRBV28 and TRBJ1-5): DVKVTQSSRYLVKRTGEKVFLECVQDMDHENMFWYRQDPGLGLRLIYFSYDVKMKEKGDIPEGYSVSREKKERFSLILESASTNQTSMYLCASSDMGNNQPQHFGDGTRLSIL.

This rearrangement joins TRBV6-5 to TRBJ1-2; D might be TRBD1 (6 bases). The CDR3 covers 13 residues. Germline V CDR1 and CDR2: MNHEY, SVGAGI. The V and J ends lost 6 bases and 8 bases respectively, with 16 bases between them. The DNA for the CDR3 is TGTGCCAGCAGCCCGGGGGGGGCGCGGGGCTACACCTTC. It translates to CASSPGGARGYTF.

The CDR3 sequence: CATTASGVDWPTEAFF. The CDR3 DNA is TGTGCCACCACCGCCTCAGGGGTCGATTGGCCCACTGAAGCTTTCTTT. V and J are TRBV24-1 and TRBJ1-1; tentatively, D is TRBD1 (6 bases). The V end was cut by 8 bases, the J end by 4 bases, with 22 bases between. CDR1 and CDR2 (germline): KGHDR, SFDVKD. CDR3 length: 16 amino acids.

The chain carries TRBV5-4 and TRBJ1-4, with D perhaps matching TRBD1 (5 bases). Germline V CDR1 and CDR2: SGHNT, YYREEE (reference sequence). Trimming shortened V by 4 bases and J by 0 bases, and 7 bases separated the two germline ends. The CDR3 runs 14 residues. CDR3 loop: CASSRQPTNEKLFF. In DNA form, the CDR3 reads TGTGCCAGCAGCCGACAGCCAACTAATGAAAAACTGTTTTTT. The complete variable domain, with remaining parts taken from reference TRBV5-4 and TRBJ1-4, reads ETGVTQSPTHLIKTRGQQVTLRCSSQSGHNTVSWYQQALGQGPQFIFQYYREEENGRGNFPPRFSGLQFPNYSSELNVNALELDDSALYLCASSRQPTNEKLFFGSGTQLSVL.

The chain recombines TRBV5-4 with TRBJ2-7; TRBD2 matches at 8 bases. Germline V CDR1 and CDR2: SGHNT, YYREEE (reference sequence). The CDR3 has 15 amino acids. V shed 1 base and J 1 base; nucleotides not matched to a gene: 4. In nucleotides, the CDR3 is TGTGCCAGCAGCTTGCCCGGGACTAGGTCCTACGAGCAGTACTTC. This codes for CASSLPGTRSYEQYF. Using reference TRBV5-4 and TRBJ2-7 for the parts outside the CDR3, the full variable domain is ETGVTQSPTHLIKTRGQQVTLRCSSQSGHNTVSWYQQALGQGPQFIFQYYREEENGRGNFPPRFSGLQFPNYSSELNVNALELDDSALYLCASSLPGTRSYEQYFGPGTRLTVT.

The V and J genes are TRBV10-1 and TRBJ2-5; D not certain. This CDR3 contains 14 residues. The V gene lost 5 bases and the J gene lost 1 base, with 11 bases spanning the gap. Germline CDR1 and CDR2: WNHNN and SYGVQD (reference sequence). The CDR3 spells CASSPANLQETQYF. As DNA, the CDR3 is TGCGCCAGCAGTCCCGCGAACCTCCAAGAGACCCAGTACTTC.

This clone showed up just once. DNA for the CDR3: TGTGCCAGCAGTTCCCGAGGGTGGGCAGGGGATGGCTACACCTTC. Protein sequence: CASSSRGWAGDGYTF. The chain couples TRBV6-5 to TRBJ1-2, with a tentative D call TRBD1 (6 bases). The ends were cut back, 4 bases at V and 6 bases at J, with 18 bases in the middle. The CDR3 sequence is 15 residues long. The germline V gene has CDR1 MNHEY and CDR2 SVGAGI.

For the CDR3, the DNA is TGTGCCAGCAGATCGACAGGGCAATCAGCAGATACGCAGTATTTT. The encoded protein is CASRSTGQSADTQYF. V is TRBV5-5 and J is TRBJ2-3, with 7 bases matching TRBD1. Germline loops: CDR1 SGHKS, CDR2 YYEKEE (reference sequence). V was pared by 5 bases and J by 4 bases, with 10 bases of the junction left unmatched. The CDR3 totals 15 residues.

The chain links TRBV27 to TRBJ1-2; no clear D. This CDR3 has 14 residues. The V and J ends lost 2 bases and 3 bases respectively, with 10 bases between them. Germline CDR1 and CDR2: MNHEY and SMNVEV (reference sequence). The CDR3 here is CASSLSALHYGYTF. Written as DNA, the CDR3 is TGTGCCAGCAGTTTAAGCGCCCTACACTATGGCTACACCTTC.

The count of this clone is one. V usage is TRBV9 and J usage is TRBJ2-3; the D is unclear. Trimming pared 2 bases from V and 0 bases from J, leaving 13 bases between. Germline assignment: CDR1 SGDLS and CDR2 YYNGEE. The CDR3 consists of 16 residues. As DNA, the CDR3 is TGTGCCAGCAGCGTTTTTGAGCGAGCTAGCACAGATACGCAGTATTTT. This gives the protein CASSVFERASTDTQYF.

This sequence joins TRBV4-2 and TRBJ1-1; D may be TRBD1 (5 bases). The V end lost 4 bases, the J end lost 4 bases, and 19 bases lay between the germline ends. Looked up from germline, CDR1 is LGHNA and CDR2 is YNFKEQ. The CDR3 has 16 residues. CDR3: CASSRPSGLWGTEAFF. DNA of the CDR3: TGTGCCAGCAGCCGCCCATCGGGACTTTGGGGCACTGAAGCTTTCTTT.

V usage is TRBV13 and J usage is TRBJ2-3; no reliable D call. The V end lost 7 bases, the J end lost 3 bases, and 14 bases lay between the germline ends. This CDR3 contains 14 residues. From germline, CDR1 is PRHDT and CDR2 FYEKMQ (reference sequence). The CDR3 nucleotides are TGTGCCAGCACGGCATCGGAGAATACAGATACGCAGTATTTT. As protein: CASTASENTDTQYF.

For the CDR3, the DNA is TGTGCCAGCAGCTTGAAAGGGACAGGGGGCGTTGGCTACACCTTC. It specifies CASSLKGTGGVGYTF. This rearrangement joins TRBV5-4 to TRBJ1-2, with TRBD1 identical over 12 bases. CDR3 length: 15 residues. V dropped 1 base and J dropped 7; count of bases not matched to a gene: 5. Germline assignment: CDR1 SGHNT and CDR2 YYREEE (reference sequence).

The chain joins TRBV7-3 to TRBJ2-1; TRBD1 agrees at 7 bases. V shed 1 base, J shed 9 bases, and the junction held 9 bases outside the gene matches. The CDR3 is 15 amino acids. Germline CDR1 SGHTA, CDR2 FQGTGA. The CDR3, as DNA: TGTGCCAGCAGCTTAAAAGGTGCAGGGGGTTTTGAGCAGTTCTTC. Its protein product is CASSLKGAGGFEQFF.

This sequence joins TRBV11-3 and TRBJ2-5, with TRBD1 as a possible D gene (5 bases). Trimming removed 5 bases at V and 0 bases at J, with 10 bases between. The CDR3 totals 14 residues. CDR1 and CDR2 (germline): SGHNT, YENEEA. The CDR3 region has the DNA TGTGCCAGCAGCATCAACAGGTACCAAGAGACCCAGTACTTC. Translated: CASSINRYQETQYF.

The chain links TRBV29-1 to TRBJ2-1; no firm D call. V was pared by 5 bases and J by 2 bases, with 10 bases between. CDR3 length equals 13 residues. CDR1 is SQVTM, CDR2 ANQGSEA, per germline. CDR3 nucleotide sequence: TGCAGCGTTCGGAGTAACCCCTACAATGAGCAGTTCTTC. This codes for CSVRSNPYNEQFF.

The V and J genes are TRBV10-3 and TRBJ1-6; D is unclear. V lost 11 bases and J lost 0, with 11 bases in between. Germline loops: CDR1 ENHRY, CDR2 SYGVKD. The CDR3 covers 14 residues. For the CDR3, the DNA is TGTGCCCCCAGCGGGAGCTCCTATAATTCACCCCTCCACTTT. Residues: CAPSGSSYNSPLHF.

CDR3 protein: CASSFSPGTGELFF. In DNA form, the CDR3 reads TGCGCCAGCAGCTTCAGCCCGGGCACCGGGGAGCTGTTTTTT. J is TRBJ2-2 and V is TRBV5-1; no clear D gene. This CDR3 has 14 amino acids. The V end was cut by 2 bases, the J end by 4 bases, with 9 bases between. Germline V lookup: CDR1 SGHRS, CDR2 YFSETQ.

The rearrangement links TRBV5-1 to TRBJ1-2; no reliable D call. Looked up from germline, CDR1 is SGHRS and CDR2 is YFSETQ. The V end was cut by 1 base, the J end by 0 bases, with 4 bases between. The CDR3 contains 13 residues. CDR3 coding DNA: TGCGCCAGCAGCTTGACAGCTAACTATGGCTACACCTTC. Protein sequence: CASSLTANYGYTF.

J is TRBJ2-7 and V is TRBV28; 12 bases are a match to TRBD2. Germline V lookup: CDR1 MDHEN, CDR2 SYDVKM. J was trimmed by 4 bases and V by 8 bases; bases with no gene match: 0. CDR3 length equals 12 residues. CDR3 DNA: TGTGCCAGCGGGACTAGCGGGTACGAGCAGTACTTC. It yields the protein CASGTSGYEQYF.

The J gene is TRBJ2-1, the V gene TRBV2; 9 bases agree with TRBD2. Trimming took 4 bases from V and 9 from J; bases not matched to a gene: 13. CDR3 length: 16 residues. Germline V gives CDR1 SNHLY, CDR2 FYNNEI. Here the CDR3 reads CASSGGGRALMTEQFF. Written as DNA, the CDR3 is TGTGCCAGCAGTGGGGGCGGGAGGGCCCTGATGACTGAGCAGTTCTTC.

This chain connects TRBV4-2 to TRBJ2-5; D perhaps matches TRBD1 (6 bases). Per the germline V gene, CDR1 is LGHNA and CDR2 is YNFKEQ. Trimming cost V 4 bases and J 1 base, with 10 bases left between them. The CDR3 runs to 14 residues. CDR3: CASSRRTAQETQYF. The CDR3 DNA reads as TGTGCCAGCAGCCGACGGACAGCCCAAGAGACCCAGTACTTC.

The chain combines TRBV9 with TRBJ2-3; D not resolved. The V gene's germline CDR1 is SGDLS and CDR2 YYNGEE. V was trimmed by 0 bases and J by 6 bases, leaving 11 bases between them. The CDR3 loop spans 14 amino acids. The chain's CDR3 is CASSVAVSRDTQYF. In DNA form, the CDR3 reads TGTGCCAGCAGCGTAGCTGTAAGCAGGGATACGCAGTATTTT.

The rearrangement links TRBV5-1 to TRBJ2-5, with a possible D match to TRBD2 (5 bases). Germline lookup yields CDR1 SGHRS and CDR2 YFSETQ. This CDR3 spans 14 amino acids. V lost 0 bases, J lost 4 bases, and 10 bases lay in between. The CDR3 coding sequence is TGCGCCAGCAGCTTGGATAGAGGAGGAGAGACCCAGTACTTC. Translated, it gives CASSLDRGGETQYF.